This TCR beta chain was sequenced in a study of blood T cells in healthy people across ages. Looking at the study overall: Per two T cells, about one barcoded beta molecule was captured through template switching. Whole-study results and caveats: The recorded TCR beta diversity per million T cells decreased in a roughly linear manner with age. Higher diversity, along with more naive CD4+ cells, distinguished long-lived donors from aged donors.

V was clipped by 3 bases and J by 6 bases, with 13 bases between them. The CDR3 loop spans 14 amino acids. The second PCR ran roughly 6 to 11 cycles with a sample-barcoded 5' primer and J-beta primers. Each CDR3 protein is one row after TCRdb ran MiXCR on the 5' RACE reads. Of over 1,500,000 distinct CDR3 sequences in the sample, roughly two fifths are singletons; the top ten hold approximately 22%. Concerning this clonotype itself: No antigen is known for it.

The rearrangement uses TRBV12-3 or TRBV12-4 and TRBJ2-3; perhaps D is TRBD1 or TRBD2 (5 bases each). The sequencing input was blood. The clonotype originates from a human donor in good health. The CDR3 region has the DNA TGTGCCAGCAGTTTGCCTACAGGCGGGGATACGCAGTATTTT. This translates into CASSLPTGGDTQYF.